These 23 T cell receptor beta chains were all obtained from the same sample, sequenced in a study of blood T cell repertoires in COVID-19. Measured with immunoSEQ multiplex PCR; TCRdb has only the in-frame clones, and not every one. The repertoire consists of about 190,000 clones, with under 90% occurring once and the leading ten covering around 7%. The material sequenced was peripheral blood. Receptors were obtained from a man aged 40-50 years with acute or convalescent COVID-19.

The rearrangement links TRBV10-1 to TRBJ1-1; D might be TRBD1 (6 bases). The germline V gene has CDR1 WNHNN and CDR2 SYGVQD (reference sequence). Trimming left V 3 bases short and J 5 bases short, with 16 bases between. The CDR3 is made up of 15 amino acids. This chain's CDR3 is CASSDHRVGVTEAFF. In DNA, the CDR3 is TGCGCCAGCAGTGACCACAGGGTTGGAGTGACTGAAGCTTTCTTT.

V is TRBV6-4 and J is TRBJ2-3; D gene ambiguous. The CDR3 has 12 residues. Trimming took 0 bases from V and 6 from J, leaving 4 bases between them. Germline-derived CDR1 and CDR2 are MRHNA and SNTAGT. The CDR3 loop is CASSDSRDTQYF. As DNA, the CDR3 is TGTGCCAGCAGTGACTCGAGGGATACGCAGTATTTT.

CDR3 bases: TGTGCCAGCTCACGGACTAGCGGGGATACGCAGTATTTT. This gives the protein CASSRTSGDTQYF. V gene TRBV18 combines with J gene TRBJ2-3; TRBD2 aligns across 11 bases. The CDR3 has 13 amino acids. CDR1 and CDR2 (germline): KGHSH, LQKENI. V lost 4 bases and J lost 6; bases outside the gene matches: 0.

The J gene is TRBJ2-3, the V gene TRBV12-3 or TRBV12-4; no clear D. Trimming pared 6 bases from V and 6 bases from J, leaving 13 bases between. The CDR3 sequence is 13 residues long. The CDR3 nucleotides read TGTGCCAGCAGCCCCCTAGTGAAGGATACGCAGTATTTT. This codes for CASSPLVKDTQYF.

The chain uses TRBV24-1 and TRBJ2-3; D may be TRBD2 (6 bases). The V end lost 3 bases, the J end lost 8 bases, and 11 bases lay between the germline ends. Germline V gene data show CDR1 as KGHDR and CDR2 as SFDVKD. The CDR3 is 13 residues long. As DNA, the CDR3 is TGTGCCACCAGTGATAGGAGGGGAGGTACGCAGTATTTT. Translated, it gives CATSDRRGGTQYF.

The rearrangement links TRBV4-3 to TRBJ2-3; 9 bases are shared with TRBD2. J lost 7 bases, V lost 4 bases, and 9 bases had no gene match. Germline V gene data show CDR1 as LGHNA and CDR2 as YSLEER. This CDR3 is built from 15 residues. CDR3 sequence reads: CASSRVVAGENTQYF. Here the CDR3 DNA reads TGCGCCAGCAGCCGTGTGGTAGCGGGGGAAAATACGCAGTATTTT.

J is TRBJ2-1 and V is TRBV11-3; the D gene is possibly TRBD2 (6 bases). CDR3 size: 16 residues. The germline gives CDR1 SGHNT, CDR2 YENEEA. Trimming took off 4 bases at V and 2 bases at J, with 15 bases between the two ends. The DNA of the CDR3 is TGTGCCAGCAGCTCCTCGACCCCGGGGGCCTACAATGAGCAGTTCTTC. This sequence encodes CASSSSTPGAYNEQFF. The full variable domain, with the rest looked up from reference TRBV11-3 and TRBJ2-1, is EAGVVQSPRYKIIEKKQPVAFWCNPISGHNTLYWYLQNLGQGPELLIRYENEEAVDDSQLPKDRFSAERLKGVDSTLKIQPAELGDSAVYLCASSSSTPGAYNEQFFGPGTRLTVL.

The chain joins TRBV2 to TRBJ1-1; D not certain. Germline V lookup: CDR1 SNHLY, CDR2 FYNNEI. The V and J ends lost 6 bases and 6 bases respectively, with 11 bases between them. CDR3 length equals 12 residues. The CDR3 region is CASSETGSEAFF. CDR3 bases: TGTGCCAGCAGCGAAACGGGGTCTGAAGCTTTCTTT.

The CDR3: CASSLGPATYNEQFF. CDR3 nucleotide sequence: TGTGCCAGCAGCTTAGGTCCCGCCACTTACAATGAGCAGTTCTTC. The chain carries TRBV7-9 and TRBJ2-1; D unresolved. Germline V gives CDR1 SEHNR, CDR2 FQNEAQ (reference sequence). The length of the CDR3 is 15 residues. V was trimmed by 1 base and J by 4 bases, leaving 11 bases between them.

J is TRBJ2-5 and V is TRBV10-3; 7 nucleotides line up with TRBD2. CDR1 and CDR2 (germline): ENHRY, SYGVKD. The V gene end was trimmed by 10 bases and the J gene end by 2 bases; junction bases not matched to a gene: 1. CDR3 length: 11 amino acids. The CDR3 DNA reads TGTGCCACCGGGGGGCAAGAGACCCAGTACTTC. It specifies CATGGQETQYF.

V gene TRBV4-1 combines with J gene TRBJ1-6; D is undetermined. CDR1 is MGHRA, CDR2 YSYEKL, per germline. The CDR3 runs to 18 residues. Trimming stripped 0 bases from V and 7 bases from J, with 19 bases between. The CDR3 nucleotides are TGCGCCAGCAGCCAAGACAACCCCGGGATAGTTGCAAATTCACCCCTCCACTTT. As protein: CASSQDNPGIVANSPLHF.

CDR3 sequence (DNA): TGTGCCAGCAGCGGGGACAAGCATCGGGAGCAGTTCTTC. Translation: CASSGDKHREQFF. This chain uses TRBV5-4 with TRBJ2-1, with a tentative D call TRBD1 (6 bases). In germline, CDR1 is SGHNT, CDR2 YYREEE (reference sequence). The V and J ends lost 4 bases and 10 bases respectively, with 15 bases between them. This CDR3 region has 13 residues.

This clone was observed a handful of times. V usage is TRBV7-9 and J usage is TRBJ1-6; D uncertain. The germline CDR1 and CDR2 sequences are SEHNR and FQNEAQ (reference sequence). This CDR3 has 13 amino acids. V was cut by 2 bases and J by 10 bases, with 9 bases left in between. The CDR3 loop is CASSLMGESPLHF. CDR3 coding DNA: TGTGCCAGCAGCTTAATGGGAGAATCACCCCTCCACTTT.

The CDR3 loop reads CASSLHIEAFF. The CDR3 region has the DNA TGTGCCAGCAGCTTGCACATTGAAGCTTTCTTT. The chain employs TRBV5-6 and TRBJ1-1; D not resolved. Trimming left V 1 base short and J 7 bases short, with 5 bases between. From germline, CDR1 is SGHDT and CDR2 YYEEEE. The CDR3 extends over 11 amino acids.

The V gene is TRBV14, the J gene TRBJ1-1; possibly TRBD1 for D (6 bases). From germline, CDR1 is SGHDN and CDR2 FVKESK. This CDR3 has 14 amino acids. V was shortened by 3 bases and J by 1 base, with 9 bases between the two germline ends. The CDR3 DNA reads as TGTGCCAGCAGCCATAGAGGGGGGAACACTGAAGCTTTCTTT. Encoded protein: CASSHRGGNTEAFF.

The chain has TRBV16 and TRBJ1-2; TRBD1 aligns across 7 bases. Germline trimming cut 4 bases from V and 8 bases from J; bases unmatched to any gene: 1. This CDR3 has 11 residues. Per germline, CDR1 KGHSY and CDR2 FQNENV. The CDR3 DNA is TGTGCCAGCAGCCCGGACAGGGGCTACACCTTC. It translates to CASSPDRGYTF.

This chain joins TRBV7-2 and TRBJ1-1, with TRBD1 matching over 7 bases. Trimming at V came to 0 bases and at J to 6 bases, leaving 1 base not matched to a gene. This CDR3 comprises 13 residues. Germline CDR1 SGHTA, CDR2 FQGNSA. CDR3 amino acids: CASSLAGTAEAFF. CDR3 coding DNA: TGTGCCAGCAGCTTAGCTGGGACAGCTGAAGCTTTCTTT.

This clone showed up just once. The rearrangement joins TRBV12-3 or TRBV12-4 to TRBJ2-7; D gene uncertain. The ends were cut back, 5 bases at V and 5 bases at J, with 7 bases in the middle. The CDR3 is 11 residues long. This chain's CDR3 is CASSLGHEQYF. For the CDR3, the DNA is TGTGCCAGCAGTCTTGGCCACGAGCAGTACTTC.

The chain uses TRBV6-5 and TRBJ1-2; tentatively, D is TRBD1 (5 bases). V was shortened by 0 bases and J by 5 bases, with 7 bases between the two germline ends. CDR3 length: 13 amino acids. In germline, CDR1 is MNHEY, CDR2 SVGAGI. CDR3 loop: CASSYSGPYGYTF. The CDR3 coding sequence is TGTGCCAGCAGTTACTCGGGGCCTTATGGCTACACCTTC.

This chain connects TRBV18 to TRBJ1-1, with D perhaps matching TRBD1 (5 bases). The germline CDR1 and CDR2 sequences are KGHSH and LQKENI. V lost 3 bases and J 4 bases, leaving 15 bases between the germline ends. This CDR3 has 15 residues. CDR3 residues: CASSPQGMVGTEAFF. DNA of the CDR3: TGTGCCAGCTCACCGCAGGGAATGGTTGGCACTGAAGCTTTCTTT. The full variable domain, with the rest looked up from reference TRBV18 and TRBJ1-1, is NAGVMQNPRHLVRRRGQEARLRCSPMKGHSHVYWYRQLPEEGLKFMVYLQKENIIDESGMPKERFSAEFPKEGPSILRIQQVVRGDSAAYFCASSPQGMVGTEAFFGQGTRLTVV.

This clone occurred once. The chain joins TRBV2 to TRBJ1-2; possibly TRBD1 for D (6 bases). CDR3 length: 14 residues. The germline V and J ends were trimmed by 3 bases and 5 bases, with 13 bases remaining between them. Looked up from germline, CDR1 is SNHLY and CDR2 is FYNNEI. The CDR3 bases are TGTGCCAGCAGTGACGAGGGGGTGATTTATGGCTACACCTTC. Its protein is CASSDEGVIYGYTF. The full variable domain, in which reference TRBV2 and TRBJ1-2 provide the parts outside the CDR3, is EPEVTQTPSHQVTQMGQEVILRCVPISNHLYFYWYRQILGQKVEFLVSFYNNEISEKSEIFDDQFSVERPDGSNFTLKIRSTKLEDSAMYFCASSDEGVIYGYTFGSGTRLTVV.

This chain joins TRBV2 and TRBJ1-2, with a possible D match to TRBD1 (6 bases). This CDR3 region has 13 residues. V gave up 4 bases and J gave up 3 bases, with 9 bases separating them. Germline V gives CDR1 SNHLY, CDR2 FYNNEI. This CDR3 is CASSGRTDYGYTF. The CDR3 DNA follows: TGTGCCAGCAGTGGCCGGACAGACTATGGCTACACCTTC.

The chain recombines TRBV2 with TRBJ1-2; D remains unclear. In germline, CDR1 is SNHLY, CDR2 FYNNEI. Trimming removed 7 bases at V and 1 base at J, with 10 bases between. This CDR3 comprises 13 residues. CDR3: CASTQEVNYGYTF. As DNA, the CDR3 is TGTGCCAGCACGCAGGAGGTTAACTATGGCTACACCTTC.